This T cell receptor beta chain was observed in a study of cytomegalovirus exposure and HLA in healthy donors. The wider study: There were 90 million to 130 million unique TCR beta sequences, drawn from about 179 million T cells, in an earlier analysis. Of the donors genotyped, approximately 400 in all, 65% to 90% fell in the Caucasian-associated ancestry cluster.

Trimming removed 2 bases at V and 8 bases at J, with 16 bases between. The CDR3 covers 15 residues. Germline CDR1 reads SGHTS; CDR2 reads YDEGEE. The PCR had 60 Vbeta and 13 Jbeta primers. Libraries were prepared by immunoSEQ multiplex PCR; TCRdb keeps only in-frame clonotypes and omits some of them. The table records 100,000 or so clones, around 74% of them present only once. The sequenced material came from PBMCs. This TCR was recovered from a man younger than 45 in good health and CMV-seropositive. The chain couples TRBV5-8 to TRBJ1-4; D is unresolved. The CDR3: CASSLGPGKREKLFF. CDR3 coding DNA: TGTGCCAGCAGCTTAGGACCCGGGAAGAGAGAAAAACTGTTTTTT.